Described below is a single T cell receptor beta chain sequence and its context. The antigen remains undetermined. Samples held about 0.85-11 million cryopreserved PBMC before DNA extraction. This entry comes from a study of long-term antiretroviral therapy in people with HIV. Trimming removed 1 base at V and 0 bases at J, with 9 bases between. The CDR3 totals 15 residues. The germline V gene encodes CDR1 MNHEY and CDR2 SMNVEV (reference sequence). Samples were assayed with immunoSEQ v3.0 at survey level. The method was immunoSEQ multiplex PCR; TCRdb's version includes in-frame clones alone and lacks a portion of them. The sample consists of under 12,000 clones, around 80% of them appearing once. Study-level findings and limits: Clones showing expansion before ART dominated the repertoire at all time points. All blood samples came from the years 2004 to 2017, possibly under older ART regimens. Diversity rose after ART but stayed below transplant donor controls.

This material consisted of unsorted PBMCs, taken less than 7.5 years after starting antiretroviral therapy. V gene TRBV27 combines with J gene TRBJ1-1; unclear D gene. The sequence was obtained from a man between 50 and 59 years old with HIV. Written as DNA, the CDR3 is TGTGCCAGCAGTTTATGGGCCAGCATGAACACTGAAGCTTTCTTT. It codes for CASSLWASMNTEAFF.